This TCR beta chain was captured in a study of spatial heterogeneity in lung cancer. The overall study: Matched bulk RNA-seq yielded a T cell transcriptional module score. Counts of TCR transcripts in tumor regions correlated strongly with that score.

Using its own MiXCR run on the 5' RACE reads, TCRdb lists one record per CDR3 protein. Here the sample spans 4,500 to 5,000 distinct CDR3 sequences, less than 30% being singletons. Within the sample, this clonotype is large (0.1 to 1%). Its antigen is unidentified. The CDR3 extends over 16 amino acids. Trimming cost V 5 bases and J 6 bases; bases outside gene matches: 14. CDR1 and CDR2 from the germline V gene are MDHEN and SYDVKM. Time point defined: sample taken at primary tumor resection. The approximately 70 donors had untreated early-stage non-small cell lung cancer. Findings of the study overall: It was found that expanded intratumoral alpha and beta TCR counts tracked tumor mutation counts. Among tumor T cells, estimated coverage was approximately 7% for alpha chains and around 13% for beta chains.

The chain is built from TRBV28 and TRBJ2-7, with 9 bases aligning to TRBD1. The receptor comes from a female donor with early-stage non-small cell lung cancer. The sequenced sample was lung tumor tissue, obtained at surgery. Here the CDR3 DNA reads TGTGCCAGCAGTAGTCCCGGGACAGGGAGGAAGGGCGAGCAGTACTTC. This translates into CASSSPGTGRKGEQYF.